Listed here are 14 T cell receptor beta chains from one sample, sequenced in a study of blood T cell repertoires in COVID-19. The repertoire was sequenced with immunoSEQ multiplex PCR; TCRdb's copy has only in-frame clones and lacks some. The profile shows fewer than 500,000 clones, about 85% of them singletons. The sequencing sample was made of PBMCs or T cells enriched from blood (not recorded which). All receptors derive from a woman younger than 30 with acute COVID-19.

CDR3 nucleotides: TGTGCCAGCAGCCCTATCACAGATACGCAGTATTTT. This sequence encodes CASSPITDTQYF. The V call is TRBV7-8, the J call TRBJ2-3; the D is unclear. Germline V gene data show CDR1 as SGHVS and CDR2 as FQNEAQ. The CDR3 consists of 12 residues. Trimming removed 5 bases at V and 2 bases at J, with 5 bases between.

The CDR3: CASFGGSRSSYNSPLHF. The CDR3 nucleotides read TGTGCCAGCTTTGGGGGCAGCCGAAGCTCCTATAATTCACCCCTCCACTTT. The chain recombines TRBV28 with TRBJ1-6; maybe TRBD1 (6 bases). V dropped 8 bases and J dropped 0 bases, with 17 bases sitting between them. Germline V CDR1 and CDR2: MDHEN, SYDVKM. The CDR3 has 17 residues.

CDR3 loop: CASSPNSAGGAGYGYTF. In DNA, the CDR3 is TGTGCCAGCTCACCCAACTCGGCAGGGGGCGCAGGCTATGGCTACACCTTC. The J gene is TRBJ1-2, the V gene TRBV18, with 8 nucleotides matching TRBD1. J was trimmed by 4 bases and V by 3 bases; bases with no gene match: 13. This CDR3 region has 17 residues. The germline V gene encodes CDR1 KGHSH and CDR2 LQKENI.

This chain links TRBV11-2 with TRBJ2-7; 11 nucleotides line up with TRBD1. V trimming: 1 base; J trimming: 3 bases; junction bases outside the gene matches: 2. Germline V CDR1 and CDR2: SGHAT, FQNNGV. The CDR3 sequence is 15 residues long. The CDR3, as DNA: TGTGCCAGCAGCTTAGCCGGGACAGGGGGCTACGAGCAGTACTTC. This gives the protein CASSLAGTGGYEQYF.

The CDR3 DNA is TGTGCCAGCAGCTTATTAGGCGGTCGCCCACTCTACGAGCAGTACTTC. Its protein is CASSLLGGRPLYEQYF. The genes are TRBV11-2 and TRBJ2-7, with D unclear. Trimming stripped 2 bases from V and 3 bases from J, with 17 bases between. CDR1 is SGHAT, CDR2 FQNNGV, per germline. The CDR3 is 16 amino acids.

This clone came up once. The rearrangement links TRBV5-6 to TRBJ2-4, with TRBD1 as a possible D gene (6 bases). Germline V CDR1 and CDR2: SGHDT, YYEEEE. Trimming removed 2 bases from V and 7 bases from J, with 13 bases in between. The CDR3 totals 14 residues. The CDR3 bases are TGTGCCAGCAGCTTACTGCAGGGGACGAACATTCAGTACTTC. The encoded protein is CASSLLQGTNIQYF.

The chain carries TRBV7-6 and TRBJ2-5; D is unresolved. CDR1 and CDR2 (germline): SGHVS, FNYEAQ. The CDR3 has 14 residues. Trimming removed 4 bases at V and 2 bases at J, with 11 bases between. DNA of the CDR3: TGTGCCAGCAGCTATCAGGATACTCAAGAGACCCAGTACTTC. Translated, it gives CASSYQDTQETQYF. The full variable domain, in which reference TRBV7-6 and TRBJ2-5 provide the parts outside the CDR3, is GAGVSQSPRYKVTKRGQDVALRCDPISGHVSLYWYRQALGQGPEFLTYFNYEAQQDKSGLPNDRFSAERPEGSISTLTIQRTEQRDSAMYRCASSYQDTQETQYFGPGTRLLVL.

The chain recombines TRBV6-5 with TRBJ1-1, with a tentative D call TRBD1 (5 bases). The V end lost 8 bases, the J end lost 2 bases, and 15 bases lay between the germline ends. This CDR3 is built from 14 residues. CDR1 and CDR2 from the germline V gene are MNHEY and SVGAGI. The CDR3, as DNA: TGTGCCAGCGGGGCTGCGGACATCAACACTGAAGCTTTCTTT. Translated: CASGAADINTEAFF.

The chain combines TRBV6-5 with TRBJ1-6; 7 positions match TRBD1. V lost 6 bases, J lost 7 bases, and 6 bases stayed unmatched. Germline V gives CDR1 MNHEY, CDR2 SVGAGI. The CDR3 is 14 residues long. The CDR3 here is CASRNDRANSPLHF. CDR3 DNA: TGTGCCAGCAGAAACGACAGGGCGAATTCACCCCTCCACTTT.

The chain employs TRBV6-5 and TRBJ2-1, with 13 bases fitting TRBD2. The junction had 3 bases not matched to a gene; V was cut back by 6 bases and J by 4 bases. Looked up from germline, CDR1 is MNHEY and CDR2 is SVGAGI. The CDR3 sequence is 15 residues long. The DNA for the CDR3 is TGTGCCAGCAGACTAGCGGGAGGGGGTTACAATGAGCAGTTCTTC. Its translation is CASRLAGGGYNEQFF.

This chain connects TRBV28 to TRBJ1-5; D uncertain. The length of the CDR3 is 13 residues. V lost 3 bases and J lost 3, with 6 bases in between. The germline gives CDR1 MDHEN, CDR2 SYDVKM. CDR3 residues: CASSFLSNQPQHF. CDR3 nucleotide sequence: TGTGCCAGCAGTTTCTTGTCCAATCAGCCCCAGCATTTT.

This chain links TRBV3-1 (or the pseudogene TRBV3-2) with TRBJ1-6; the D gene is possibly TRBD1 (5 bases). This CDR3 comprises 13 residues. The V end was cut by 0 bases, the J end by 11 bases, with 8 bases between. Germline loops: CDR1 LGHDT, CDR2 YNNKEL (reference sequence). The CDR3 here is CASSQEGRAPLHF. DNA for the CDR3: TGTGCCAGCAGCCAAGAGGGCAGGGCACCCCTCCACTTT.

This clone has more than one count but fewer than ten. The chain carries TRBV6-4 and TRBJ2-2; D is perhaps TRBD2 (7 bases). V was clipped by 5 bases and J by 6 bases, with 13 bases between them. Germline loops: CDR1 MRHNA, CDR2 SNTAGT. The CDR3 loop spans 14 amino acids. CDR3 in amino acids: CASSTGTTPGELFF. CDR3 bases: TGTGCCAGCAGTACAGGGACTACACCCGGGGAGCTGTTTTTT.

V is TRBV9 and J is TRBJ2-1; 13 bases are shared with TRBD2. This CDR3 contains 17 residues. V lost 4 bases to trimming and J lost 3 bases; unmatched junction nucleotides: 7. The germline gives CDR1 SGDLS, CDR2 YYNGEE. The CDR3 region is CASSSSGTSGIYNEQFF. The CDR3 DNA sequence: TGTGCCAGCAGCTCCTCCGGGACTAGCGGGATCTACAATGAGCAGTTCTTC.